The present TCR beta chain was sequenced within a study of T cells in Graves' hyperthyroidism and ophthalmopathy. Study-wide points: For ophthalmopathy, model prediction preceded onset by a median roughly 6.5 months.

Authors of the study amplified TCR beta CDR3 regions from RNA transcripts. The HTBI primer set was used in a first-round RT-PCR of the TCR CDR3. Each CDR3 protein gets one entry after TCRdb re-called the multiplex PCR reads with MiXCR. This table has more than 500,000 distinct CDR3 sequences, 46% appearing once. As for this clonotype: Its antigen is still unknown.

V trimming: 4 bases; J trimming: 0 bases; junction bases outside the gene matches: 14. The germline CDR1 and CDR2 sequences are ENHRY and SYGVKD. This CDR3 is 18 amino acids long. Criteria for exclusion of patients were uncontrolled infection, other autoimmune disease, pregnancy or lactation. The sequence derives from an adult woman with Graves' disease, either hyperthyroidism or ophthalmopathy (not recorded which). Input material: peripheral blood or thyroid tissue (not recorded which). This chain joins TRBV10-3 and TRBJ2-7; 8 bases line up with TRBD1. The CDR3 protein is CAISGRVQGAPSSYEQYF. For the CDR3, the DNA is TGTGCCATCAGTGGTCGGGTGCAGGGGGCACCGAGCTCCTACGAGCAGTACTTC.